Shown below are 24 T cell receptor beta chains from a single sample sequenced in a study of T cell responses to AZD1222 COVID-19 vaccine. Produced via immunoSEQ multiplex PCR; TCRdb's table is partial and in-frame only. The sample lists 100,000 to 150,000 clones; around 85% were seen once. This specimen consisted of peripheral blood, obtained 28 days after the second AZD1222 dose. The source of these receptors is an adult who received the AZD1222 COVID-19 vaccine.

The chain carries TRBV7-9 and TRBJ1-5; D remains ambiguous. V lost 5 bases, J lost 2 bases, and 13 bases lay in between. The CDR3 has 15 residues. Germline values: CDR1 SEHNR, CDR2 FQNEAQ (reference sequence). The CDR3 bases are TGTGCCAGCAGCCGGGCCCCACCGGGCAATCAGCCCCAGCATTTT. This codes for CASSRAPPGNQPQHF.

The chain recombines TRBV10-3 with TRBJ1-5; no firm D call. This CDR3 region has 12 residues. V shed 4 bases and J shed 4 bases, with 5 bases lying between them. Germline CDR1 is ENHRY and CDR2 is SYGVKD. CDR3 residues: CAISVGNQPQHF. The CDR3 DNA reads TGTGCCATCAGTGTAGGGAATCAGCCCCAGCATTTT.

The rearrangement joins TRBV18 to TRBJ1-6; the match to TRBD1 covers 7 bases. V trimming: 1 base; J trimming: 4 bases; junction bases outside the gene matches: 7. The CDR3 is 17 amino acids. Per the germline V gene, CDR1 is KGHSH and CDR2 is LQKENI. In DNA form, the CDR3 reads TGTGCCAGCTCACCACTCTCGGGACAGCTATATAATTCACCCCTCCACTTT. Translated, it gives CASSPLSGQLYNSPLHF.

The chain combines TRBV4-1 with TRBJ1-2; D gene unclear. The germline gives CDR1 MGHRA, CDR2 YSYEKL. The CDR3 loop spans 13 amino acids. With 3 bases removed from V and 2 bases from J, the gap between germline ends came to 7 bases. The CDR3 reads CASSHAGNYGYTF. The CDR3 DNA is TGCGCCAGCAGCCATGCCGGGAACTATGGCTACACCTTC.

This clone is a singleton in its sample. The CDR3 protein is CASSQVREKLFF. The CDR3, as DNA: TGTGCCAGCAGCCAAGTAAGGGAAAAACTGTTTTTT. The gene calls are TRBV3-1 (or the pseudogene TRBV3-2) and TRBJ1-4, with D unclear. Germline values: CDR1 LGHDT, CDR2 YNNKEL (reference sequence). V was trimmed by 1 base and J by 8 bases, leaving 5 bases between them. This CDR3 has 12 residues.

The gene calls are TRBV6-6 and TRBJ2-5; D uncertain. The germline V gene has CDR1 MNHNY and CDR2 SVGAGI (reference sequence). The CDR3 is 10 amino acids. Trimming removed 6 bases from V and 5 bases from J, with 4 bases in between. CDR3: CASSGETQYF. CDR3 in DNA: TGTGCCAGCAGCGGGGAGACCCAGTACTTC.

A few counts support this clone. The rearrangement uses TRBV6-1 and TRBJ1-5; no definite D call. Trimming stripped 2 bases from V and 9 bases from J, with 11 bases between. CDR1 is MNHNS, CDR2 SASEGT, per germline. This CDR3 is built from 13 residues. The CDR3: CASSESEALPQHF. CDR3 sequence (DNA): TGTGCCAGCAGTGAAAGTGAGGCTTTGCCCCAGCATTTT.

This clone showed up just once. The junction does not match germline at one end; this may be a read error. CDR3 DNA sequence: TGTGCCCGCAGCCGGGTGGGGGGGCCTTCCTACGAGCAGTACTTC. Protein sequence: CARSRVGGPSYEQYF. The V and J genes are TRBV9 and TRBJ2-7; tentatively, D is TRBD2 (7 bases). CDR3 length: 15 amino acids. Germline assignment: CDR1 SGDLS and CDR2 YYNGEE.

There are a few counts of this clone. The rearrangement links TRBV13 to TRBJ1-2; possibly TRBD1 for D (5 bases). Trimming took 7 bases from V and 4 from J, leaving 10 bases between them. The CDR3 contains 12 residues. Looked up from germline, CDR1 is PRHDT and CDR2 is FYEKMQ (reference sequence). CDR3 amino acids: CASTQGAYGYTF. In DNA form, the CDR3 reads TGTGCCAGCACCCAAGGGGCCTATGGCTACACCTTC.

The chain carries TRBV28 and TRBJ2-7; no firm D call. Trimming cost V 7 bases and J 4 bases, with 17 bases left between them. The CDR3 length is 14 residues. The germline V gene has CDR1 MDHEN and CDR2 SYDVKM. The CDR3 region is CASTPIGVRYEQYF. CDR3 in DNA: TGTGCCAGCACCCCCATCGGCGTTCGGTACGAGCAGTACTTC.

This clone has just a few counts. For the CDR3, the DNA is TGTGCCTGGGGACAGTTCAACGAGCAGTACTTC. It is translated as CAWGQFNEQYF. The V gene is TRBV30, the J gene TRBJ2-7; weak D call: TRBD1 (6 bases). Trimming stripped 5 bases from V and 5 bases from J, with 10 bases between. The CDR3 extends over 11 amino acids. The germline gives CDR1 GTSNPN, CDR2 SVGIG (reference sequence).

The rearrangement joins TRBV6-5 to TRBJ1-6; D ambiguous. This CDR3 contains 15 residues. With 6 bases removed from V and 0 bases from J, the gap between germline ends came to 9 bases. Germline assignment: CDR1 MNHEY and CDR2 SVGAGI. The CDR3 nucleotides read TGTGCCAGCAGGAAAGAGAACTCCTATAATTCACCCCTCCACTTT. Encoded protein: CASRKENSYNSPLHF.

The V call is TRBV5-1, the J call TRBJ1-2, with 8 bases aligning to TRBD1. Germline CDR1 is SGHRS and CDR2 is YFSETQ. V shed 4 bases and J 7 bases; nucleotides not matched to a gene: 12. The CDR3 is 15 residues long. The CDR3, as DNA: TGCGCCAGCAGCCAAACCTACGACAGGGGAGGTGGCTACACCTTC. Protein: CASSQTYDRGGGYTF.

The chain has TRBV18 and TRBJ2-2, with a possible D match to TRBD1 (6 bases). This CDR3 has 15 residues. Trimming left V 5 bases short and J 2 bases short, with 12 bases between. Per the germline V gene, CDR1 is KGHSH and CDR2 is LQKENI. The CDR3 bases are TGTGCCAGCTCATCAGGACAGAGTAACACCGGGGAGCTGTTTTTT. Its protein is CASSSGQSNTGELFF. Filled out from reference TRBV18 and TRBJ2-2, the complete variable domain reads NAGVMQNPRHLVRRRGQEARLRCSPMKGHSHVYWYRQLPEEGLKFMVYLQKENIIDESGMPKERFSAEFPKEGPSILRIQQVVRGDSAAYFCASSSGQSNTGELFFGEGSRLTVL.

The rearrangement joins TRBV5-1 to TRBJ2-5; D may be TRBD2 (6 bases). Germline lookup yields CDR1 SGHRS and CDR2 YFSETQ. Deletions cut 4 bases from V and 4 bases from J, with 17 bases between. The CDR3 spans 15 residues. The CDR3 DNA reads TGCGCCAGCAGCCCTGCGGGATCAGTCCGAGAGACCCAGTACTTC. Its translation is CASSPAGSVRETQYF.

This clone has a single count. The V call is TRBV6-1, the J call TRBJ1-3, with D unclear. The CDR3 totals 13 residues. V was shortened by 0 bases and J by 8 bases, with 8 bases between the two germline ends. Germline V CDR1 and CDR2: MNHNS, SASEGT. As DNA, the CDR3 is TGTGCCAGCAGTGAAGCCTTAGAATACACCATATATTTT. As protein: CASSEALEYTIYF.

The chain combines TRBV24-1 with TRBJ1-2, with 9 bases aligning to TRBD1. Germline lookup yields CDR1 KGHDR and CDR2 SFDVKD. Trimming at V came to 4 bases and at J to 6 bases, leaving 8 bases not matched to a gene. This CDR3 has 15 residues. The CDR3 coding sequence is TGTGCCACCAGTGACCCCGGGACAGGGAGAGATGGCTACACCTTC. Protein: CATSDPGTGRDGYTF.

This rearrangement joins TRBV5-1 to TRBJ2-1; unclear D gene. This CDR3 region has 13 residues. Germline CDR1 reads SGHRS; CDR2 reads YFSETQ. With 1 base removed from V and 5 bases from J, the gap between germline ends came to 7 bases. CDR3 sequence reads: CASSLSTDNEQFF. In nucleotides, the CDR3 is TGCGCCAGCAGCTTGTCGACGGACAATGAGCAGTTCTTC. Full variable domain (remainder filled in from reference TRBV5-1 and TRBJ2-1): KAGVTQTPRYLIKTRGQQVTLSCSPISGHRSVSWYQQTPGQGLQFLFEYFSETQRNKGNFPGRFSGRQFSNSRSEMNVSTLELGDSALYLCASSLSTDNEQFFGPGTRLTVL.

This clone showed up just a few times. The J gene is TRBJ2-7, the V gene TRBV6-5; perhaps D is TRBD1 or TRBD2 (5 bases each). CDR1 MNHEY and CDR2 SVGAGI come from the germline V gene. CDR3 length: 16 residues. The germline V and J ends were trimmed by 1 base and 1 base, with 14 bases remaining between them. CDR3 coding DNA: TGTGCCAGCAGTTACTATGGGGGACGTTCGTCCTACGAGCAGTACTTC. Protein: CASSYYGGRSSYEQYF.

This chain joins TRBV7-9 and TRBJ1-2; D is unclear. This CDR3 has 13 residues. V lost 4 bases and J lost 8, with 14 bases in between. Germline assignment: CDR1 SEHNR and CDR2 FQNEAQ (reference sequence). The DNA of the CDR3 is TGTGCCAGCAGCTCCCTAGAGCTGGGCGGCTACACCTTC. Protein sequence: CASSSLELGGYTF.

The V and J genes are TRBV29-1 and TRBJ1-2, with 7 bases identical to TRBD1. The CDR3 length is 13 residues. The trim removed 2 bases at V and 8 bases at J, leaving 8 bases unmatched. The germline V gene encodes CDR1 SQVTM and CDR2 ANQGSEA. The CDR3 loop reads CSVEYGAGGGYTF. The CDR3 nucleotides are TGCAGCGTTGAATACGGTGCAGGGGGAGGCTACACCTTC.

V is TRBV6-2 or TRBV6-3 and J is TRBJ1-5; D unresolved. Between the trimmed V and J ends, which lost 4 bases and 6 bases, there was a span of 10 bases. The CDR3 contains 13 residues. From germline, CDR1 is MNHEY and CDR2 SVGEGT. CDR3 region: CASSSGRFQPQHF. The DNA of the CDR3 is TGTGCCAGCAGTTCCGGGAGGTTTCAGCCCCAGCATTTT.

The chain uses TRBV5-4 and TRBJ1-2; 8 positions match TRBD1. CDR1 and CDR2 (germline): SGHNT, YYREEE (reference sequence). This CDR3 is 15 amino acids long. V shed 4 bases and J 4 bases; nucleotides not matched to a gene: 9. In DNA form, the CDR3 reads TGTGCCAGCAGCCCCGGACAGGGTTCCATCTATGGCTACACCTTC. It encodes CASSPGQGSIYGYTF.

Here the CDR3 DNA reads TGTGCCAGCAGTGAAAGAGCCGGCTCCTACGAGCAGTACTTC. Its translation is CASSERAGSYEQYF. V usage is TRBV25-1 and J usage is TRBJ2-7; D ambiguous. V dropped 2 bases and J dropped 0 bases, with 8 bases sitting between them. CDR1 MGHDK and CDR2 SYGVNS come from the germline V gene. The CDR3 totals 14 residues.